These 18 T cell receptor beta chains were sequenced from one sample in a study of cytomegalovirus exposure and HLA in healthy donors. The PCR contained 60 Vbeta and 13 Jbeta primers. Data came from immunoSEQ multiplex PCR; TCRdb stores just in-frame clones and leaves some out. The profile shows over 150,000 clones, over 75% of them singletons. Material for sequencing was PBMCs. The receptor source for this set is a woman in her thirties or forties in good health and CMV-seropositive.

The chain joins TRBV5-4 to TRBJ2-2; tentative D call: TRBD2 (7 bases). The CDR3 is 16 residues long. V dropped 0 bases and J dropped 6 bases, with 15 bases sitting between them. Germline V lookup: CDR1 SGHNT, CDR2 YYREEE (reference sequence). The DNA of the CDR3 is TGTGCCAGCAGCTTGGGGAGGGGGGGGGACGCCGGGGAGCTGTTTTTT. Translated: CASSLGRGGDAGELFF.

The genes are TRBV5-1 and TRBJ1-1; 7 bases map to TRBD1. J gave up 0 bases and V 6 bases, and 11 bases lay outside the gene matches. Germline CDR1 is SGHRS and CDR2 is YFSETQ. CDR3 length: 16 residues. CDR3 sequence: CASKDSPTGLNTEAFF. The CDR3 DNA reads TGCGCCAGCAAGGACTCCCCGACAGGGCTGAACACTGAAGCTTTCTTT.

The rearrangement uses TRBV28 and TRBJ2-6; a possible D gene is TRBD1 (5 bases). The CDR3 extends over 17 amino acids. From germline, CDR1 is MDHEN and CDR2 SYDVKM. V lost 2 bases and J 1 base, leaving 12 bases between the germline ends. This CDR3 reads CASSLPGLFSGANVLTF. As DNA, the CDR3 is TGTGCCAGCAGTTTACCAGGGTTGTTTTCTGGGGCCAACGTCCTGACTTTC. Filled out from reference TRBV28 and TRBJ2-6, the complete variable domain reads DVKVTQSSRYLVKRTGEKVFLECVQDMDHENMFWYRQDPGLGLRLIYFSYDVKMKEKGDIPEGYSVSREKKERFSLILESASTNQTSMYLCASSLPGLFSGANVLTFGAGSRLTVL.

J is TRBJ2-5 and V is TRBV2; 10 bases fit TRBD2. V dropped 3 bases and J dropped 2; count of bases not matched to a gene: 15. CDR3 size: 19 residues. Germline V gives CDR1 SNHLY, CDR2 FYNNEI. The chain's CDR3 is CASSDPSGSYGSLQETQYF. The CDR3 bases are TGTGCCAGCAGTGATCCTAGCGGGAGCTACGGGAGCTTACAAGAGACCCAGTACTTC.

The J gene is TRBJ2-7, the V gene TRBV11-1, with 10 positions matching TRBD2. The CDR3 runs to 14 residues. Germline V gene data show CDR1 as SGHAT and CDR2 as FQDESV (reference sequence). V shed 6 bases, J shed 2 bases, and the junction held 4 bases outside the gene matches. The CDR3 region is CASSHSGRTYEQYF. The CDR3 DNA is TGTGCCAGCAGTCATAGCGGGAGGACCTACGAGCAGTACTTC.

This clone was observed a single time. J is TRBJ1-2 and V is TRBV6-1; D remains ambiguous. Per the germline V gene, CDR1 is MNHNS and CDR2 is SASEGT. The CDR3 spans 15 residues. V lost 10 bases and J lost 7, with 25 bases in between. CDR3 sequence reads: CATPRSADYIGGYTF. The CDR3 DNA sequence: TGTGCCACCCCGAGGTCTGCCGACTATATTGGTGGCTACACCTTC.

The chain employs TRBV15 and TRBJ2-7; maybe TRBD1 (6 bases). The CDR3 covers 13 residues. Germline CDR1 and CDR2: LNHNV and YYDKDF (reference sequence). Trimming stripped 1 base from V and 6 bases from J, with 10 bases between. The CDR3 DNA follows: TGTGCCACCAGCAGAGGCAGGGGAAGCGAGCAGTACTTC. Protein: CATSRGRGSEQYF.

The J gene is TRBJ2-6, the V gene TRBV5-6; tentatively, D is TRBD1 (5 bases). The CDR3 length is 19 residues. The V end lost 1 base, the J end lost 3 bases, and 20 bases lay between the germline ends. Germline lookup yields CDR1 SGHDT and CDR2 YYEEEE. The CDR3, as DNA: TGTGCCAGCAGCTTGCTGTCTCGATCAGGGTTTGGTGGGGCCAACGTCCTGACTTTC. Translation: CASSLLSRSGFGGANVLTF.

The chain is built from TRBV9 and TRBJ2-7, with 14 bases matching TRBD2. Germline V CDR1 and CDR2: SGDLS, YYNGEE. The CDR3 has 16 residues. V lost 3 bases to trimming and J lost 3 bases; unmatched junction nucleotides: 5. CDR3 bases: TGTGCCAGCAGCGCAGGGACTAGCGGGAGTATCTACGAGCAGTACTTC. Translated: CASSAGTSGSIYEQYF.

The gene calls are TRBV19 and TRBJ2-4; 11 nucleotides agree with TRBD2. CDR1 is LNHDA and CDR2 is SQIVND in the germline V gene (reference sequence). The CDR3 spans 17 residues. Trimming removed 9 bases from V and 3 bases from J; junction bases left unmatched: 13. DNA for the CDR3: TGTGCCAGCAGCAGACTTAGCGGGAGGGCCGACAAAAACATTCAGTACTTC. It is translated as CASSRLSGRADKNIQYF.

The chain uses TRBV28 and TRBJ2-1, with TRBD2 matching 10 bases. Losses at the gene ends were 3 bases for V and 6 bases for J; bases not matched to a gene: 5. The CDR3 has 15 residues. Germline CDR1 is MDHEN and CDR2 is SYDVKM. In DNA form, the CDR3 reads TGTGCCAGCAGTTTGGGGGGACTAGCGCTCAATGAGCAGTTCTTC. Translating it yields CASSLGGLALNEQFF.

The chain joins TRBV19 to TRBJ1-1; possibly TRBD1 for D (6 bases). Trimming shortened V by 5 bases and J by 0 bases, and 13 bases separated the two germline ends. CDR1 is LNHDA, CDR2 SQIVND, per germline (reference sequence). The CDR3 has 15 amino acids. The CDR3 region has the DNA TGTGCCAGTAGTGGGTGGGACAACGTGAACACTGAAGCTTTCTTT. It translates to CASSGWDNVNTEAFF.

This clone is a singleton in its sample. The chain recombines TRBV28 with TRBJ1-5; D unclear. The V end was cut by 2 bases, the J end by 0 bases, with 14 bases between. Germline V CDR1 and CDR2: MDHEN, SYDVKM. This CDR3 has 17 amino acids. The CDR3 protein is CASSLLRSGYSNQPQHF. The CDR3 bases are TGTGCCAGCAGTTTACTCAGGTCTGGGTATAGCAATCAGCCCCAGCATTTT.

The chain is built from TRBV19 and TRBJ1-5; TRBD1 might be the D (6 bases). Trimming removed 5 bases at V and 7 bases at J, with 24 bases between. The germline V gene encodes CDR1 LNHDA and CDR2 SQIVND (reference sequence). This CDR3 is built from 17 residues. The DNA of the CDR3 is TGTGCCAGTAGTCCGGACAGTACCTCACTCAGGGCCCAGCCCCAGCATTTT. Amino acids: CASSPDSTSLRAQPQHF.

V usage is TRBV7-9 and J usage is TRBJ2-3; a weak D match, TRBD2 (5 bases). Germline V CDR1 and CDR2: SEHNR, FQNEAQ (reference sequence). V dropped 6 bases and J dropped 2 bases, with 12 bases sitting between them. CDR3 length equals 14 residues. The CDR3 bases are TGTGCCAGCAGTCGAGGACTGTCCACAGATACGCAGTATTTT. Translating gives CASSRGLSTDTQYF.

This sequence joins TRBV29-1 and TRBJ1-1; tentatively, D is TRBD1 (5 bases). The CDR3 loop spans 12 amino acids. Trimming took 8 bases from V and 6 from J, leaving 16 bases between them. The germline CDR1 and CDR2 sequences are SQVTM and ANQGSEA. CDR3 DNA sequence: TGCAGCTTTGGGACGGCGGGCTCTGAAGCTTTCTTT. It codes for CSFGTAGSEAFF.

This chain uses TRBV6-1 with TRBJ2-3; 8 bases line up with TRBD1. Germline CDR1 MNHNS, CDR2 SASEGT. After removal of 9 bases from V and 0 bases from J, the junction contained 2 bases not matched to a gene. The CDR3 has 13 residues. CDR3 sequence: CASRQGSTDTQYF. Here the CDR3 DNA reads TGTGCCAGTCGACAGGGGAGCACAGATACGCAGTATTTT.

This chain uses TRBV11-3 with TRBJ2-3, with 7 bases aligning to TRBD1. The germline V gene encodes CDR1 SGHNT and CDR2 YENEEA. The CDR3 totals 15 residues. J gave up 2 bases and V 6 bases, and 8 bases lay outside the gene matches. The CDR3: CASSYRDSYTDTQYF. DNA of the CDR3: TGTGCCAGCAGTTACAGGGACAGTTACACAGATACGCAGTATTTT. Supplemented by reference TRBV11-3 and TRBJ2-3, the full variable domain reads EAGVVQSPRYKIIEKKQPVAFWCNPISGHNTLYWYLQNLGQGPELLIRYENEEAVDDSQLPKDRFSAERLKGVDSTLKIQPAELGDSAVYLCASSYRDSYTDTQYFGPGTRLTVL.